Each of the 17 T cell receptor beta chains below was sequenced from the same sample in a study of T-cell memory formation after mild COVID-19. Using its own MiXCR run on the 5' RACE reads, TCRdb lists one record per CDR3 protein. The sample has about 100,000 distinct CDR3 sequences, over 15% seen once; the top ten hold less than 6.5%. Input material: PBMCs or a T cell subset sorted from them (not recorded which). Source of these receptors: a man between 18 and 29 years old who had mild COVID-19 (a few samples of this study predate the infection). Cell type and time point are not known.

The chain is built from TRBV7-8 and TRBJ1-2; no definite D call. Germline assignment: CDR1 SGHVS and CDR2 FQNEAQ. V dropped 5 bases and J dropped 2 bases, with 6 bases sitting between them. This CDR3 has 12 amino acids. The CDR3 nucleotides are TGTGCCAGCAGCGGGCAGAACTATGGCTACACCTTC. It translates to CASSGQNYGYTF. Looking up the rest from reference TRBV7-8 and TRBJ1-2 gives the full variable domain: GAGVSQSPRYKVAKRGQDVALRCDPISGHVSLFWYQQALGQGPEFLTYFQNEAQLDKSGLPSDRFFAERPEGSVSTLKIQRTQQEDSAVYLCASSGQNYGYTFGSGTRLTVV.

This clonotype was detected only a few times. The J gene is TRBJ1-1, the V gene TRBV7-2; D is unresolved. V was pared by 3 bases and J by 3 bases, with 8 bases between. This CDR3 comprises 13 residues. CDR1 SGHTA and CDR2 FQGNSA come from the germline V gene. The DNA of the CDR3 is TGTGCCAGCAGCTTTTTCGAGTACACTGAAGCTTTCTTT. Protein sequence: CASSFFEYTEAFF.

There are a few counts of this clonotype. The DNA of the CDR3 is TGTGCCAGTCGTCCGGGACGAGTCTACAATGAGCAGTTCTTC. It is translated as CASRPGRVYNEQFF. The genes are TRBV12-3 or TRBV12-4 and TRBJ2-1; TRBD1 or TRBD2 may be the D gene (5 bases each). CDR3 size: 14 residues. V was pared by 9 bases and J by 3 bases, with 15 bases between.

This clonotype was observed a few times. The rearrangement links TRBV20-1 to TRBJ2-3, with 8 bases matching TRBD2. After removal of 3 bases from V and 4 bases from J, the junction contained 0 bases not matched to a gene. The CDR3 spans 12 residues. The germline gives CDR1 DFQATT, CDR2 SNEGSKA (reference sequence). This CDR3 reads CSASGGADTQYF. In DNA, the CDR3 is TGCAGTGCTAGCGGGGGGGCAGATACGCAGTATTTT.

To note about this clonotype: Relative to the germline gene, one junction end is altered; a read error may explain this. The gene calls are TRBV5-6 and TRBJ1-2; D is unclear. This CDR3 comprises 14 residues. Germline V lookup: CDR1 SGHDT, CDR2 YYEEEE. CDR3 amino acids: CASSLPGFVYGYTF. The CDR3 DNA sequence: TGTGCCAGCAGCCTCCCTGGTTTTGTCTATGGTTACACCTTC.

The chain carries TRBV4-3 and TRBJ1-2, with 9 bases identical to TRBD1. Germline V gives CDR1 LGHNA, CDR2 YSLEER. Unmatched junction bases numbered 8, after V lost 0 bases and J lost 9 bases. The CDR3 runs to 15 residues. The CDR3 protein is CASSQDAGQGDRYTF. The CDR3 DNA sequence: TGCGCCAGCAGCCAAGATGCGGGACAGGGCGACCGCTACACCTTC.

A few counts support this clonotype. The CDR3 DNA follows: TGTGCCAGCAGCTTGGTGGGGGGGCTCTACACTGAAGCTTTCTTT. Residues: CASSLVGGLYTEAFF. V gene TRBV5-4 combines with J gene TRBJ1-1; weak D call: TRBD1 (6 bases). The CDR3 contains 15 residues. V was clipped by 0 bases and J by 3 bases, with 12 bases between them. The V gene's germline CDR1 is SGHNT and CDR2 YYREEE (reference sequence).

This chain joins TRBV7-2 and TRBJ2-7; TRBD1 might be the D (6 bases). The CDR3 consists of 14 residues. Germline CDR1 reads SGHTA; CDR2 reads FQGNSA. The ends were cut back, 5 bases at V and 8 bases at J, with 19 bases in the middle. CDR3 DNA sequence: TGTGCCAGCAGCCCAACGGTGAGACAGGCCCAGCAGTACGTC. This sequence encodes CASSPTVRQAQQYV.

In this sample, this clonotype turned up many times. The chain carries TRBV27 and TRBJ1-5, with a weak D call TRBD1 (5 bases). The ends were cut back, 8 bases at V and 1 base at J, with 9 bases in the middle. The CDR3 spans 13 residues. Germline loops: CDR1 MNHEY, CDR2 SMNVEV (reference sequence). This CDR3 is CASVGASNQPQHF. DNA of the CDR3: TGTGCCAGCGTCGGGGCCAGCAATCAGCCCCAGCATTTT.

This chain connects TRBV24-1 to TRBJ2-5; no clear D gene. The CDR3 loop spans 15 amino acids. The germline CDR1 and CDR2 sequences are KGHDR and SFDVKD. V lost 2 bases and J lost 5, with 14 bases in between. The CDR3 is CATSDSTWVGETQYF. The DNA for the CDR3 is TGTGCCACCAGTGATTCGACCTGGGTTGGGGAGACCCAGTACTTC.

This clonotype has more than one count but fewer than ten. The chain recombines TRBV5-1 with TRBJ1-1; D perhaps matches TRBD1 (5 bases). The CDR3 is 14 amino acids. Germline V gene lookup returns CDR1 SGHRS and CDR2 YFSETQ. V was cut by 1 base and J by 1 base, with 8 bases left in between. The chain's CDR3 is CASSLWQGNTEAFF. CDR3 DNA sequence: TGCGCCAGCAGCTTGTGGCAGGGGAACACTGAAGCTTTCTTT.

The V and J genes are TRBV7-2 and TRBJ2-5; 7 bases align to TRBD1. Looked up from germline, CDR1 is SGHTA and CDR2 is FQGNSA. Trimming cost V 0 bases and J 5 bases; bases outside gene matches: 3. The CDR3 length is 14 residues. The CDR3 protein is CASSLAGGWETQYF. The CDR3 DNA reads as TGTGCCAGCAGCTTAGCAGGGGGCTGGGAGACCCAGTACTTC. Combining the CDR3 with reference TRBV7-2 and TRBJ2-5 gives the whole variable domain GAGVSQSPSNKVTEKGKDVELRCDPISGHTALYWYRQSLGQGLEFLIYFQGNSAPDKSGLPSDRFSAERTGGSVSTLTIQRTQQEDSAVYLCASSLAGGWETQYFGPGTRLLVL.

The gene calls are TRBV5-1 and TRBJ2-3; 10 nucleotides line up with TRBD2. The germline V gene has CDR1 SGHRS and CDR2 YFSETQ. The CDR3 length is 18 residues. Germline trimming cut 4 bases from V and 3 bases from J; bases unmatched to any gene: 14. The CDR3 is CASSQRTSSGGWTDTQYF. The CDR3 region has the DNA TGCGCCAGCAGCCAACGCACTTCTAGCGGGGGTTGGACAGATACGCAGTATTTT.

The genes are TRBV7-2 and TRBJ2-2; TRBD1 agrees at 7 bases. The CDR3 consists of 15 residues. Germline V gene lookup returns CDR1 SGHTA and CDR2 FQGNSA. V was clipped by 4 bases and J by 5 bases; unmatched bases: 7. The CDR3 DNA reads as TGTGCCAGCAGCTCCCTGACAGGGCGGACCGGGGAGCTGTTTTTT. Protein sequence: CASSSLTGRTGELFF.

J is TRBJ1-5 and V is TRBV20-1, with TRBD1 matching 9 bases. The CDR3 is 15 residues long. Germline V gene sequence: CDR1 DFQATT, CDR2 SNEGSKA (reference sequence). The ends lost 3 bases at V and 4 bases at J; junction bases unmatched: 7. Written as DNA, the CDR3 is TGCAGTGCTAGGCCCGCAGGACAGGGGAATCAGCCCCAGCATTTT. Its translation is CSARPAGQGNQPQHF.

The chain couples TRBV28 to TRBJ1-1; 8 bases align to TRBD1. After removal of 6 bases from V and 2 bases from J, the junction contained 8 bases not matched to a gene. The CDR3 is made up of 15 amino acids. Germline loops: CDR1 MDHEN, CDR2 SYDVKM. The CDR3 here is CASSLTGATNTEAFF. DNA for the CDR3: TGTGCCAGCAGCCTGACAGGGGCAACCAACACTGAAGCTTTCTTT.

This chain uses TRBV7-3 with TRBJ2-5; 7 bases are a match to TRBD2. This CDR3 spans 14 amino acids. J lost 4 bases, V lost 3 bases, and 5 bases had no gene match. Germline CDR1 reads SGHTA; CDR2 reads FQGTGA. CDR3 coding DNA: TGTGCCAGCAGCTTGGGAGGGGTAGGAGAGACCCAGTACTTC. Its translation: CASSLGGVGETQYF.